This TCR beta chain was obtained from a study of CD8+CD57+ T cells in acquired aplastic anemia. The V end was cut by 3 bases, the J end by 1 base, with 6 bases between. The germline CDR1 and CDR2 sequences are ENHRY and SYGVKD. The CDR3 length is 13 residues. With respect to this clonotype: The antigen remains unidentified.

Selection for sequencing was limited to patients who had shown CD8+CD57+ cell expansion by flow cytometry. Notes on the study in general: In CD8+ cells, Simpson's diversity showed no significant difference between patients and controls.

TCR beta VDJ and CDR3 profiles were obtained from a genomic DNA template. One entry per CDR3 protein, called by TCRdb with MiXCR from the reads. Of 150,000 to 200,000 distinct CDR3 sequences in the sample, less than 60% were seen once. This chain links TRBV10-3 with TRBJ1-1; D is uncertain. Sequencing was carried out using sorted CD4+, CD8+, or CD8+CD57+ T cells (not recorded which) from PBMCs. The receptor was derived from a human donor with aplastic anemia. DNA of the CDR3: TGTGCCATCAGTGAACGAGAGAACACTGAAGCTTTCTTT. Amino acid sequence: CAISERENTEAFF.